The entry below describes one T cell receptor beta chain. Its antigen is undetermined. TCRdb's table, derived via immunoSEQ multiplex PCR, lists solely in-frame clones and lacks some. Here the sample spans about 130,000 clones, 80% to 90% being singletons. The CDR3 runs to 15 residues. Germline lookup yields CDR1 MDHEN and CDR2 SYDVKM. V trimming: 4 bases; J trimming: 4 bases; junction bases outside the gene matches: 5. This entry is derived from a study of cytomegalovirus exposure and HLA in healthy donors. Study-wide results and limits: The classifier was said to identify cytomegalovirus status with high specificity and sensitivity.

The source is a woman aged 18-30 years in good health and CMV-seropositive. Sequencing input: PBMCs. The genes are TRBV28 and TRBJ2-7, with 12 bases fitting TRBD2. The CDR3 DNA sequence: TGTGCCAGCAGTTCGCTAGCGGGGGGGCGATACGAGCAGTACTTC. This encodes CASSSLAGGRYEQYF.